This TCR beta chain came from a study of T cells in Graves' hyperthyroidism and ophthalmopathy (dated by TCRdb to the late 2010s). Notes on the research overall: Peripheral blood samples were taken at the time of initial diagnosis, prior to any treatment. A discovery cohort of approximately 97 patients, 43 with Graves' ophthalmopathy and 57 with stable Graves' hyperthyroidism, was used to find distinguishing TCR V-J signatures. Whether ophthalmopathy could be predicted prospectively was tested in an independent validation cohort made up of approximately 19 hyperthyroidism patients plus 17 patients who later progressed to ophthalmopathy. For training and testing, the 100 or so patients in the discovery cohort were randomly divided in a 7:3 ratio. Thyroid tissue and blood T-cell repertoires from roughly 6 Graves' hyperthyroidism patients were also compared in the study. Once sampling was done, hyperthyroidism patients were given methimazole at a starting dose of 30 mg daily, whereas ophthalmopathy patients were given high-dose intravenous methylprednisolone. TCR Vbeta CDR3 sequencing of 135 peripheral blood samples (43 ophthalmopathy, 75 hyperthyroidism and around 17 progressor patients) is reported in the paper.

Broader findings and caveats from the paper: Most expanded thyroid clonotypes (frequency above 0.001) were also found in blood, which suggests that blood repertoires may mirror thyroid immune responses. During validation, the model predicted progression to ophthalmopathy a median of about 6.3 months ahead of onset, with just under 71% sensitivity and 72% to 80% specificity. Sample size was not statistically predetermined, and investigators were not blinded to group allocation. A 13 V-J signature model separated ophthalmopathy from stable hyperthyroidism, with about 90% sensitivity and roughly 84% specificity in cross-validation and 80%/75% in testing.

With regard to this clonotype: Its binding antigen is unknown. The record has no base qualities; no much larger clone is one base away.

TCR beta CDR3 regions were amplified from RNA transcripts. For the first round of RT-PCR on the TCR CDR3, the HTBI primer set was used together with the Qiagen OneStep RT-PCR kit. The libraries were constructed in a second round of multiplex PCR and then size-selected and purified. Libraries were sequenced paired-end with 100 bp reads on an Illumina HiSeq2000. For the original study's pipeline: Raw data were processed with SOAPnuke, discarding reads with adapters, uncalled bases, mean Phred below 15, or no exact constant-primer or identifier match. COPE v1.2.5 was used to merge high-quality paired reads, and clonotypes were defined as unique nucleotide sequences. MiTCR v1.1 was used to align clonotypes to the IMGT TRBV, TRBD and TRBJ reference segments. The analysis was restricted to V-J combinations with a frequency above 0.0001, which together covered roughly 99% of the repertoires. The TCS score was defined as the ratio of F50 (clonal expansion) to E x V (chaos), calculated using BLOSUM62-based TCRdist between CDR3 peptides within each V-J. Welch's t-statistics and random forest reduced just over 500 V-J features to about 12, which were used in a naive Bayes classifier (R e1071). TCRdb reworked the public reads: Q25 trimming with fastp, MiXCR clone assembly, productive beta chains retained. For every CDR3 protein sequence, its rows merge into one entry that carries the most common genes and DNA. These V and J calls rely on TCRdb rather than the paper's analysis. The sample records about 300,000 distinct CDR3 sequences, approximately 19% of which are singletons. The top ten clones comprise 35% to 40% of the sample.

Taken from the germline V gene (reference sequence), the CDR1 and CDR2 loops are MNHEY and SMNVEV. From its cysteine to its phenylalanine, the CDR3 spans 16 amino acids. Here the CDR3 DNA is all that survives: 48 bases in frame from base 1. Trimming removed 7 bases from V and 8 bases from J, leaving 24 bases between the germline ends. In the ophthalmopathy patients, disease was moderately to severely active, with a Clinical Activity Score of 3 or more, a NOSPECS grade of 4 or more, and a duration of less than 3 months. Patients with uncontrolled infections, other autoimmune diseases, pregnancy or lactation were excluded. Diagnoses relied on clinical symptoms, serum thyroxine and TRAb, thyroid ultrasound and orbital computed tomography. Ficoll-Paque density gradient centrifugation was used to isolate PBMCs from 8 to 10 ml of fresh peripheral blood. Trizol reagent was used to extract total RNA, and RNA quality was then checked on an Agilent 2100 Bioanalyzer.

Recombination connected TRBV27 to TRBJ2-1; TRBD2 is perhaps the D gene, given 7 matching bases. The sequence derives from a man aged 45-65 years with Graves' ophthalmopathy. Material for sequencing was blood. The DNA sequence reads TGTGCCAGCATCCCACAGGGTCGGGGGGCGGGTCATGAGCAGTTCTTC. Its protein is CASIPQGRGAGHEQFF.